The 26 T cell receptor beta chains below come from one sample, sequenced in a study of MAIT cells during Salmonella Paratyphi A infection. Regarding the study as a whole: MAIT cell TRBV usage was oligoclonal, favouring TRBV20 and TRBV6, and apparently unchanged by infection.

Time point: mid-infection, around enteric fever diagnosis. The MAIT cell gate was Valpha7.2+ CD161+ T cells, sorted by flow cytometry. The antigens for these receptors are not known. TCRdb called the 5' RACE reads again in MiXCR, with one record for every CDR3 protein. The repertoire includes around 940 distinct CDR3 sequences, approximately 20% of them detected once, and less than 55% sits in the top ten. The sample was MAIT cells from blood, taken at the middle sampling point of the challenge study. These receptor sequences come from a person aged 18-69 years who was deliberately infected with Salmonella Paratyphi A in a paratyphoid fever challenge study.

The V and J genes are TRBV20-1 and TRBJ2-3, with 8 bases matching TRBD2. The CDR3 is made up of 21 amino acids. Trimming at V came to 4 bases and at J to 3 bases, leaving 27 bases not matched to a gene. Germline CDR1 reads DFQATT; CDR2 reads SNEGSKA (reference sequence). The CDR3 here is CSATPGPYKSGGPWGTDTQYF. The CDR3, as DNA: TGCAGTGCTACTCCGGGACCTTATAAAAGCGGGGGTCCCTGGGGGACAGATACGCAGTATTTT.

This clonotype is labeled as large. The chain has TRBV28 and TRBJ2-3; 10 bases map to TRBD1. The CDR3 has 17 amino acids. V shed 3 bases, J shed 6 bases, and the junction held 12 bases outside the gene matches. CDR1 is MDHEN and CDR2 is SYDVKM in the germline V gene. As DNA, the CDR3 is TGTGCCAGCAGTTTTCGGTCCTGGGACAGGGGTAGTGATACGCAGTATTTT. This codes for CASSFRSWDRGSDTQYF.

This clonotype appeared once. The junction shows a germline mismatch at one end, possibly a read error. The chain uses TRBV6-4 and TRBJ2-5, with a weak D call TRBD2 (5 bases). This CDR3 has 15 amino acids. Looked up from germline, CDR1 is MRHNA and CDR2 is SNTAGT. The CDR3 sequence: CVSSLSAETQETQYF. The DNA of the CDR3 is TGTGTCAGCAGTTTATCAGCGGAAACCCAAGAGACCCAGTACTTC.

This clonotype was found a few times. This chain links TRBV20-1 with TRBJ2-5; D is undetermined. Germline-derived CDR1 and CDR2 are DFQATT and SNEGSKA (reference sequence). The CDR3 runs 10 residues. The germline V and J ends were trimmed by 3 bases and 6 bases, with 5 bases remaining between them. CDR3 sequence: CSARSQTQYF. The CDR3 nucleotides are TGCAGTGCTAGGTCTCAGACCCAGTACTTC.

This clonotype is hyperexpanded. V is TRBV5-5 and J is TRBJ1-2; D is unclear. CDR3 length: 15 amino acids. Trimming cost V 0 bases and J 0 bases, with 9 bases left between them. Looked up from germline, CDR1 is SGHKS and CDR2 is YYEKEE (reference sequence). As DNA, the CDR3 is TGTGCCAGCAGCTTGGCCCGATTAGCTAACTATGGCTACACCTTC. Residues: CASSLARLANYGYTF.

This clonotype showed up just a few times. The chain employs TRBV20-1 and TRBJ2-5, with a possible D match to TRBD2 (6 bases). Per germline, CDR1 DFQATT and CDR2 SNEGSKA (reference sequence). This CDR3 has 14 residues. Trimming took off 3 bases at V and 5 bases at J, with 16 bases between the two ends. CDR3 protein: CSARGGGVSETQYF. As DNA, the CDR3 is TGCAGTGCTAGGGGGGGAGGAGTGTCGGAGACCCAGTACTTC.

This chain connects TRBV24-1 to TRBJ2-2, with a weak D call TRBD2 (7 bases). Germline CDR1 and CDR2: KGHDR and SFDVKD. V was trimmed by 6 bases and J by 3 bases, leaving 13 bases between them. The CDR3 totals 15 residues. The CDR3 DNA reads TGTGCCACCAGTTCTGCGGGGGCGGACACCGGGGAGCTGTTTTTT. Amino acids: CATSSAGADTGELFF.

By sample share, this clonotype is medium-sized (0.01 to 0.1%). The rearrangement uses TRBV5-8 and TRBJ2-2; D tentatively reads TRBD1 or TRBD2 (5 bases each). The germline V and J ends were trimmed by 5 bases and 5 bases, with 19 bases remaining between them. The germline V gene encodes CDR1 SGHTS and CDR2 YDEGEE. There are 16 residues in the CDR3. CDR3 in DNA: TGTGCCAGCAGGAGGGGCTCGGTCAGGGAGACCGGGGAGCTGTTTTTT. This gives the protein CASRRGSVRETGELFF.

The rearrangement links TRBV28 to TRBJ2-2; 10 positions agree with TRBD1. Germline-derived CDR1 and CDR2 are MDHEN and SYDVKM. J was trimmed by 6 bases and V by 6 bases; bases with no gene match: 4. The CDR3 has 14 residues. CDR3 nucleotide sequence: TGTGCCAGCAGAGGACAGGGGGACGCCGGGGAGCTGTTTTTT. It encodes CASRGQGDAGELFF.

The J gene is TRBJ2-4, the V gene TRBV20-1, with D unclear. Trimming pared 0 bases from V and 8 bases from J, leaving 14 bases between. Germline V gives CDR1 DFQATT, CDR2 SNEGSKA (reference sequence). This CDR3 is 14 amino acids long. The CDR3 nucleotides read TGCAGTGCTAGAGATCTCGGCCCGTCGGACATTCAGTACTTC. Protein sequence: CSARDLGPSDIQYF.

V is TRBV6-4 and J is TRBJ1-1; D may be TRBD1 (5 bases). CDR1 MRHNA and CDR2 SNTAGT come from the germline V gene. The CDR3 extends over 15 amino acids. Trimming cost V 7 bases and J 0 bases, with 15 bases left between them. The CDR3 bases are TGTGCCAGCACCCCCTCGGGGGAAATGAACACTGAAGCTTTCTTT. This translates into CASTPSGEMNTEAFF.

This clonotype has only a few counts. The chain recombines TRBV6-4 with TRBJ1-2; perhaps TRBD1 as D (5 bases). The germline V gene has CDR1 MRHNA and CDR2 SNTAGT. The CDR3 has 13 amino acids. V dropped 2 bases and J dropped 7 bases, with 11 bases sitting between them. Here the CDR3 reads CASSDLDSSGYTF. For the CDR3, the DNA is TGTGCCAGCAGTGACCTCGACAGTTCTGGCTACACCTTC.

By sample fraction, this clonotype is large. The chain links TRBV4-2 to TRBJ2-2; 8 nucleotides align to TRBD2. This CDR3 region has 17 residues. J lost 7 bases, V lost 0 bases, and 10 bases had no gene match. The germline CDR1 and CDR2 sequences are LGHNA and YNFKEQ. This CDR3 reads CASSQDRAGVEGGELFF. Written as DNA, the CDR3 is TGTGCCAGCAGCCAAGATAGAGCGGGAGTCGAGGGCGGGGAGCTGTTTTTT.

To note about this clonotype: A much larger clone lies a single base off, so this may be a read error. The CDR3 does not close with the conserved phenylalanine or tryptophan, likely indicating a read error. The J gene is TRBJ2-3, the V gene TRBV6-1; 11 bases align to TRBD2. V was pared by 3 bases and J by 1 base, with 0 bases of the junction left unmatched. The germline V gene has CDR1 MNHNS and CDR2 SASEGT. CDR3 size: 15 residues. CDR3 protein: CASSETSGGTDTQYV. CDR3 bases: TGTGCCAGCAGTGAGACTAGCGGGGGCACAGATACGCAGTATGTT.

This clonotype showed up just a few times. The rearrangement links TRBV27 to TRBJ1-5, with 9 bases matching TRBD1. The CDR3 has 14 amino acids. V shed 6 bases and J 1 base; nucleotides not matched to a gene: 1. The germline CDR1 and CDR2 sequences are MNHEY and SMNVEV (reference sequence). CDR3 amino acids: CASRGTGSNQPQHF. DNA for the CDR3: TGTGCCAGCAGAGGGACAGGGAGCAATCAGCCCCAGCATTTT.

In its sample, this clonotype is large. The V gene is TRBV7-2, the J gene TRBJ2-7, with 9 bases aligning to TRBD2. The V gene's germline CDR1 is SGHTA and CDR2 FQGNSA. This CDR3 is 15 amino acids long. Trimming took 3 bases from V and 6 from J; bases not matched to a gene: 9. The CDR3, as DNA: TGTGCCAGCAGCTTTTTGGGGACTAGCTTGGTCGAGCAGTACTTC. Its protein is CASSFLGTSLVEQYF.

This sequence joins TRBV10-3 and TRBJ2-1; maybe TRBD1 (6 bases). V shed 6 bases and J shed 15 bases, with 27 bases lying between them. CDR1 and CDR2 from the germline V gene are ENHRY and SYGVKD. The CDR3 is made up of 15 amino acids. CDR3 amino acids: CAISETGSSYTAPFF. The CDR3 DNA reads TGTGCCATCAGCGAAACAGGGAGCTCCTACACTGCTCCGTTCTTC.

This chain's CDR3 is CAATPTEGPDTQYF. The CDR3 DNA sequence: TGTGCCGCCACCCCCACGGAGGGGCCCGATACGCAGTATTTT. The V and J genes are TRBV6-2 or TRBV6-3 and TRBJ2-3; maybe TRBD2 (6 bases). Trimming removed 11 bases from V and 6 bases from J, with 21 bases in between. The length of the CDR3 is 14 residues. The germline V gene encodes CDR1 MNHEY and CDR2 SVGEGT.

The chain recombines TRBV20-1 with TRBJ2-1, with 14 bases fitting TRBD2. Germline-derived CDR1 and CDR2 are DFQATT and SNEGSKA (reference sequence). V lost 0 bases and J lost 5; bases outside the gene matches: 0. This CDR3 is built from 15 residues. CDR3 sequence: CSAREGLAGDNEQFF. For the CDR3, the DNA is TGCAGTGCTAGAGAGGGACTAGCGGGGGACAATGAGCAGTTCTTC.

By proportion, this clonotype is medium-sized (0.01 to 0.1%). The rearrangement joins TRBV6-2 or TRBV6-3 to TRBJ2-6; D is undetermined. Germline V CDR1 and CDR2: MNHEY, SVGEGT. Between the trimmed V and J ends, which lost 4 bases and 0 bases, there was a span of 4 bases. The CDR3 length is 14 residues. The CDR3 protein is CASSWDSGANVLTF. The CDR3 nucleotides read TGTGCCAGCAGTTGGGACTCTGGGGCCAACGTCCTGACTTTC.

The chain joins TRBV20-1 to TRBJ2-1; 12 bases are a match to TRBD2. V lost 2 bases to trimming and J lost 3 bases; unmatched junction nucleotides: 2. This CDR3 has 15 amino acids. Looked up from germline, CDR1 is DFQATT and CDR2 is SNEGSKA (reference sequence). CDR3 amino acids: CSARRLAGDYNEQFF. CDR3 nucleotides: TGCAGTGCTAGAAGACTAGCGGGAGACTACAATGAGCAGTTCTTC.

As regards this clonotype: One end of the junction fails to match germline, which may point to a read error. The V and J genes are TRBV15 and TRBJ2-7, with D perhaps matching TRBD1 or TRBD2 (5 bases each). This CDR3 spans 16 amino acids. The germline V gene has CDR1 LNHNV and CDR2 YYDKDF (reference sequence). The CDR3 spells CEKSPAEGQPDYEQCF. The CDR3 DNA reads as TGTGAAAAAAGCCCGGCCGAGGGGCAGCCCGACTACGAGCAGTGCTTC.

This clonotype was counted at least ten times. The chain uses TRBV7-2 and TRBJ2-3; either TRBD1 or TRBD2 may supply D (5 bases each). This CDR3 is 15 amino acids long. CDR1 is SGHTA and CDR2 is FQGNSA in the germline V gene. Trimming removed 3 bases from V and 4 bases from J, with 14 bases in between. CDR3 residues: CASSLGRGTADTQYF. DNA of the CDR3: TGTGCCAGCAGCTTGGGGAGAGGGACCGCAGATACGCAGTATTTT.

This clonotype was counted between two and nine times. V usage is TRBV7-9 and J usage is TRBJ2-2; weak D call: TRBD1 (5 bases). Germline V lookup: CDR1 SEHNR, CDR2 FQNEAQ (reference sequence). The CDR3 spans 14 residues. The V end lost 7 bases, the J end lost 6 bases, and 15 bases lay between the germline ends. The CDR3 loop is CASKKERGPGELFF. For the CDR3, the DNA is TGTGCCAGCAAAAAAGAAAGGGGCCCCGGGGAGCTGTTTTTT.

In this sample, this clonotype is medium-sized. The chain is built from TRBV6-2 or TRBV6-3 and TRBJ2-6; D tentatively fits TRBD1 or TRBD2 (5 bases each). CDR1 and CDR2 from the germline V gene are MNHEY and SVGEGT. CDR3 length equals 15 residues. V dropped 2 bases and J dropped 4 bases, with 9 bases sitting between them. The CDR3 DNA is TGTGCCAGCAGTTACGAGGGGCCCGGGGCCAACGTCCTGACTTTC. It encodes CASSYEGPGANVLTF.

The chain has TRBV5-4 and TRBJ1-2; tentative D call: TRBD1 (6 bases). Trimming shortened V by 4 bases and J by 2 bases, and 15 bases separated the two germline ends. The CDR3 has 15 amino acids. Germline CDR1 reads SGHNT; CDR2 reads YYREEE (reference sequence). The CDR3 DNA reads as TGTGCCAGCAGCCGTCTTATTACAGGGAACTATGGCTACACCTTC. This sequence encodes CASSRLITGNYGYTF.